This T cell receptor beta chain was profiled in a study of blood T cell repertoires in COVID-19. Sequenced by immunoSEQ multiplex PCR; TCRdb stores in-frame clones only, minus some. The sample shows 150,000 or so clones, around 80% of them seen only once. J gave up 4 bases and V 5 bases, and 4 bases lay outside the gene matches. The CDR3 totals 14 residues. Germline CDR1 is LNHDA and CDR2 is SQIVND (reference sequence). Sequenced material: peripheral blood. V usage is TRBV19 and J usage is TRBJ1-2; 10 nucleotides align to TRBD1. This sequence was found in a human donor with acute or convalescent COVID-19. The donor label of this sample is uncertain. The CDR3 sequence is CASSGRDRGYGYTF. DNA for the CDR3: TGTGCCAGTAGTGGTCGGGACAGGGGCTATGGCTACACCTTC.